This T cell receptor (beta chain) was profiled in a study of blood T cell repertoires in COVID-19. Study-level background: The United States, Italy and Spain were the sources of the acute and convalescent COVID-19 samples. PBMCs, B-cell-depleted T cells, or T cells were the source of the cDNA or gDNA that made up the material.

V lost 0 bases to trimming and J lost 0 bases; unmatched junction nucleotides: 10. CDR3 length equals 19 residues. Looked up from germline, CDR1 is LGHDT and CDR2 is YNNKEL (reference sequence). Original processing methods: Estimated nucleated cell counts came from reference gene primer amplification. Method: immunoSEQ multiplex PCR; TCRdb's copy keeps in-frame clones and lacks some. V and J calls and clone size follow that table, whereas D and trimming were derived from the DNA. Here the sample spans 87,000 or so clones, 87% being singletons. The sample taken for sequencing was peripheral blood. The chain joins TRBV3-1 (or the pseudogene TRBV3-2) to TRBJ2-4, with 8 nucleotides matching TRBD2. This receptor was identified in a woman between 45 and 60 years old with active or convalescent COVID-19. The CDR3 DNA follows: TGTGCCAGCAGCCAAGACCTAGCGGGCGATACTTTAGCCAAAAACATTCAGTACTTC. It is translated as CASSQDLAGDTLAKNIQYF.